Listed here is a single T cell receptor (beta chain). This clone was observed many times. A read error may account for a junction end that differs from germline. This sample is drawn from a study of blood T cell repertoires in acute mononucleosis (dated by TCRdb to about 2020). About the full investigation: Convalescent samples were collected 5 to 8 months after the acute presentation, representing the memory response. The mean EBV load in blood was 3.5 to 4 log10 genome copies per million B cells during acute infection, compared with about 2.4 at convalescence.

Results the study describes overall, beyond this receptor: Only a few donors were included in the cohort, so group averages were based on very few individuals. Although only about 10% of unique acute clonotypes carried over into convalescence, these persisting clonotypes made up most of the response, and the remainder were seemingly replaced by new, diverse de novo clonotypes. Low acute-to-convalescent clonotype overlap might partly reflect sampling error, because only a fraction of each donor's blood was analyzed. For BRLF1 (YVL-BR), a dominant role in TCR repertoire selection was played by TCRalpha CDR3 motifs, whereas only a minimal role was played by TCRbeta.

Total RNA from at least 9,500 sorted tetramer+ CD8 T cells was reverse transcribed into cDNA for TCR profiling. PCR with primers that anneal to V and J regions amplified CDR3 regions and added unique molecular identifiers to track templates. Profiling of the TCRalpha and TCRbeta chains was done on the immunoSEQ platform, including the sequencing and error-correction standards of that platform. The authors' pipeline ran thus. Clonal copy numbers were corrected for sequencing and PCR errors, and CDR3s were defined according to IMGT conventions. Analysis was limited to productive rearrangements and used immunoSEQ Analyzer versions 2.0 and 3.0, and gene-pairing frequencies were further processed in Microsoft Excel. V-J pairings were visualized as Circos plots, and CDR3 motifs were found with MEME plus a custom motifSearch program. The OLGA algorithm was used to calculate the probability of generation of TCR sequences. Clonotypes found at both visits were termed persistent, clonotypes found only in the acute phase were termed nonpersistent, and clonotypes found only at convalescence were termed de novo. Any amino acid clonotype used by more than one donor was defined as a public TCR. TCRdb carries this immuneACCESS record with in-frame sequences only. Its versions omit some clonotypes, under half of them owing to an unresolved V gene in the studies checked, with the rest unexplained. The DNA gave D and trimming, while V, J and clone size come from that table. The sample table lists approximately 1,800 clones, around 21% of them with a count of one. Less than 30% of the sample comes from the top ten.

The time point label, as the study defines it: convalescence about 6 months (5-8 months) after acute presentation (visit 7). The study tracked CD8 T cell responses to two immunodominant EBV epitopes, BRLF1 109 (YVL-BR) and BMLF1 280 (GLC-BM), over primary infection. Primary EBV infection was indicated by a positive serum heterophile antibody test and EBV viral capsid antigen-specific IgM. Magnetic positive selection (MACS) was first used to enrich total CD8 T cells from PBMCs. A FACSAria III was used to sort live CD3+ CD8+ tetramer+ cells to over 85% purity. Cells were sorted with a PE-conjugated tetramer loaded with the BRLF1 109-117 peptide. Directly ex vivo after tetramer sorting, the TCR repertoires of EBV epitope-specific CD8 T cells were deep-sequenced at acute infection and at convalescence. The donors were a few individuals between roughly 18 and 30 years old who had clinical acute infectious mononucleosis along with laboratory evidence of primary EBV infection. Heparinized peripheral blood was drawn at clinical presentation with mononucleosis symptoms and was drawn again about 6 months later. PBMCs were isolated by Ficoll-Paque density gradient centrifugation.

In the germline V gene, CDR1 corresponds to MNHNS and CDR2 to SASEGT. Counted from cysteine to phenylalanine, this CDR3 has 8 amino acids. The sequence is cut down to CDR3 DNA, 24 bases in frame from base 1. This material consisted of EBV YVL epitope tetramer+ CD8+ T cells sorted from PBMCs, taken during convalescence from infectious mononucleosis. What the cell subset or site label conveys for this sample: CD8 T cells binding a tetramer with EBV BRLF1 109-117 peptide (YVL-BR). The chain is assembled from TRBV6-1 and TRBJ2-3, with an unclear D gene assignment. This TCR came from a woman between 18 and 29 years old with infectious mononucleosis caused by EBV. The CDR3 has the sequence CASNERYF. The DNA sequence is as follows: TGTGCCAGCAATGAACGGTATTTT.